These 5 T cell receptor beta chains share one sample of origin, sequenced in a study of cytomegalovirus exposure and HLA in healthy donors. This PCR relied on a set of 60 Vbeta primers and 13 Jbeta primers. Here immunoSEQ multiplex PCR was the method, and the copy in TCRdb shows in-frame clones only, minus some. The sample contains nearly 110,000 clones, roughly 80% of which appear only once. The sequencing input was PBMCs. The receptors here all came from a man between 25 and 39 years old in good health and CMV-seronegative.

For this clone: Other DNA sequences in the same sample also yield this CDR3. In nucleotides, the CDR3 is TGTGCCAGTAGTATGGCTAGCGGCTCCTACGAGCAGTACTTC. The encoded protein is CASSMASGSYEQYF. The V gene is TRBV19, the J gene TRBJ2-7; 7 bases are a match to TRBD2. The CDR3 runs 14 residues. Germline loops: CDR1 LNHDA, CDR2 SQIVND (reference sequence). The junction had 2 bases not matched to a gene; V was cut back by 3 bases and J by 0 bases. The variable domain in full, completed from reference TRBV19 and TRBJ2-7, reads DGGITQSPKYLFRKEGQNVTLSCEQNLNHDAMYWYRQDPGQGLRLIYYSQIVNDFQKGDIAEGYSVSREKKESFPLTVTSAQKNPTAFYLCASSMASGSYEQYFGPGTRLTVT.

The chain is built from TRBV9 and TRBJ2-7, with TRBD1 matching over 7 bases. Germline V CDR1 and CDR2: SGDLS, YYNGEE. Germline trimming cut 2 bases from V and 2 bases from J; bases unmatched to any gene: 22. CDR3 size: 20 residues. The CDR3 DNA follows: TGTGCCAGCAGCGTCAACCCGGGACAGATCCCGGCCTTACCTACCTACGAGCAGTACTTC. This codes for CASSVNPGQIPALPTYEQYF. The full variable domain, completed using reference TRBV9 and TRBJ2-7, is DSGVTQTPKHLITATGQRVTLRCSPRSGDLSVYWYQQSLDQGLQFLIQYYNGEERAKGNILERFSAQQFPDLHSELNLSSLELGDSALYFCASSVNPGQIPALPTYEQYFGPGTRLTVT.

This chain connects TRBV4-1 to TRBJ2-7, with 9 bases that match TRBD2. CDR1 is MGHRA and CDR2 is YSYEKL in the germline V gene. The V segment lost 4 bases and the J segment 3 bases; nucleotides outside the gene matches: 7. The CDR3 extends over 15 amino acids. The CDR3: CASSRTLAGIYEQYF. CDR3 nucleotides: TGCGCCAGCAGCCGGACCCTAGCGGGGATCTACGAGCAGTACTTC.

As for this clone: Other DNA sequences from this sample encode an identical CDR3 as well. This chain uses TRBV6-1 with TRBJ1-5; D ambiguous. This CDR3 is 14 amino acids long. V was pared by 4 bases and J by 1 base, with 8 bases between. Germline V gene lookup returns CDR1 MNHNS and CDR2 SASEGT. In DNA, the CDR3 is TGTGCCAGCAGTGGCGGGAGAAGCAATCAGCCCCAGCATTTT. Translated, it gives CASSGGRSNQPQHF.

The genes are TRBV4-2 and TRBJ2-3; 7 bases map to TRBD1. With V trimmed by 1 base and J by 2 bases, 3 bases remained unmatched. Germline assignment: CDR1 LGHNA and CDR2 YNFKEQ. The CDR3 totals 15 residues. The CDR3 bases are TGTGCCAGCAGCCAAGGACAGGGACACACAGATACGCAGTATTTT. Protein sequence: CASSQGQGHTDTQYF.